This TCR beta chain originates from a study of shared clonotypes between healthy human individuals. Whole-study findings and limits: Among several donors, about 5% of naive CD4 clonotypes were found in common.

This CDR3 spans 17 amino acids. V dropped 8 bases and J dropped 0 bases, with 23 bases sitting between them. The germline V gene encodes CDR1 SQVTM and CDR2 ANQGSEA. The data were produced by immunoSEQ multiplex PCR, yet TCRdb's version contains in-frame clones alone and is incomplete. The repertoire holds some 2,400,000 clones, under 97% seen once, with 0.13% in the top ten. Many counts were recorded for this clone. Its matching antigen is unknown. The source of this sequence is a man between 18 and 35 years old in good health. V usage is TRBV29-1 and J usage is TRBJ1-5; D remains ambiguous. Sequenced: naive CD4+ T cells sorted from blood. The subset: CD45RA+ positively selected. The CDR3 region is CSPPAAAGGYSNQPQHF. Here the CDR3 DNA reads TGCAGCCCCCCGGCGGCGGCCGGAGGGTATAGCAATCAGCCCCAGCATTTT.